The next 12 T cell receptor beta chains were all read from a single sample in a study of T cell responses to AZD1222 COVID-19 vaccine. Method: immunoSEQ multiplex PCR; TCRdb's copy keeps in-frame clones and lacks some. Here the sample spans 130,000 to 150,000 clones, approximately 90% being singletons. The sequencing here drew on peripheral blood, taken 28 days after the second AZD1222 dose. The receptors shown here come from an adult who received the AZD1222 COVID-19 vaccine.

The V call is TRBV11-2, the J call TRBJ2-7; 7 bases match TRBD2. CDR1 is SGHAT, CDR2 FQNNGV, per germline. The CDR3 contains 18 residues. The J segment lost 0 bases and the V segment lost 3 bases, leaving 14 bases of the junction unmatched. For the CDR3, the DNA is TGTGCCAGCAGCTTTAAGATGGGCAAAAGCGGGATCTCCTACGAGCAGTACTTC. Protein: CASSFKMGKSGISYEQYF.

The V gene is TRBV2, the J gene TRBJ2-5; D remains ambiguous. Trimming left V 3 bases short and J 2 bases short, with 4 bases between. The germline CDR1 and CDR2 sequences are SNHLY and FYNNEI. This CDR3 comprises 12 residues. The CDR3 nucleotides are TGTGCCAGCAGTGAGCTACAAGAGACCCAGTACTTC. Residues: CASSELQETQYF.

The V and J genes are TRBV6-1 and TRBJ1-1; a weak D match, TRBD1 (6 bases). This CDR3 comprises 13 residues. CDR1 MNHNS and CDR2 SASEGT come from the germline V gene. V lost 7 bases, J lost 1 base, and 10 bases lay in between. The CDR3 DNA sequence: TGTGCCAGCAAACCGACAGGGAACACTGAAGCTTTCTTT. It codes for CASKPTGNTEAFF.

The chain joins TRBV10-1 to TRBJ1-2; D is perhaps TRBD1 (6 bases). In germline, CDR1 is WNHNN, CDR2 SYGVQD (reference sequence). The CDR3 extends over 15 amino acids. V lost 1 base to trimming and J lost 5 bases, with 14 bases between them. Here the CDR3 DNA reads TGCGCCAGCAGTGAGTACCCGGACAGTCTGTATGGCTACACCTTC. This encodes CASSEYPDSLYGYTF.

J is TRBJ2-5 and V is TRBV3-1 (or the pseudogene TRBV3-2), with 7 nucleotides matching TRBD1. V shed 4 bases and J 3 bases; nucleotides not matched to a gene: 14. CDR3 size: 17 residues. Germline loops: CDR1 LGHDT, CDR2 YNNKEL (reference sequence). The CDR3 region has the DNA TGTGCCAGCAGCCCGTATACCGCCAAAACAGGGGAAGAGACCCAGTACTTC. This sequence encodes CASSPYTAKTGEETQYF.

The chain combines TRBV11-2 with TRBJ1-1; TRBD1 agrees at 8 bases. The CDR3 consists of 16 residues. Trimming took 4 bases from V and 1 from J; bases not matched to a gene: 8. The V gene's germline CDR1 is SGHAT and CDR2 FQNNGV. CDR3: CASSYARGQANTEAFF. In DNA form, the CDR3 reads TGTGCCAGCAGCTACGCCAGGGGACAGGCGAACACTGAAGCTTTCTTT.

The chain uses TRBV10-3 and TRBJ1-2; D might be TRBD1 (6 bases). There are 14 residues in the CDR3. CDR1 and CDR2 (germline): ENHRY, SYGVKD. V lost 3 bases, J lost 0 bases, and 8 bases lay in between. Here the CDR3 reads CAISEGGSNYGYTF. The CDR3 DNA follows: TGTGCCATCAGTGAAGGGGGATCTAACTATGGCTACACCTTC.

This clone was detected only once. V is TRBV6-6 and J is TRBJ1-1, with 8 bases aligning to TRBD1. The V and J ends lost 5 bases and 5 bases, in that order; junction bases with no gene match: 10. Germline CDR1 and CDR2: MNHNY and SVGAGI (reference sequence). The CDR3 spans 15 residues. The CDR3 DNA reads TGTGCCAGCAGTACTAGGGGTGACAGGGGTACTGAAGCTTTCTTT. It yields the protein CASSTRGDRGTEAFF.

V usage is TRBV27 and J usage is TRBJ1-2; TRBD1 aligns across 10 bases. The CDR3 is 15 amino acids. Germline values: CDR1 MNHEY, CDR2 SMNVEV (reference sequence). V was clipped by 6 bases and J by 4 bases; unmatched bases: 8. Here the CDR3 reads CASRVTGGGVYGYTF. DNA for the CDR3: TGTGCCAGCAGGGTGACAGGGGGCGGAGTCTATGGCTACACCTTC.

This chain joins TRBV18 and TRBJ1-3; 7 bases line up with TRBD1. The CDR3 extends over 16 amino acids. V gave up 2 bases and J gave up 0 bases; unmatched junction bases: 4. Germline V gene lookup returns CDR1 KGHSH and CDR2 LQKENI. CDR3 loop: CASSPVQGPSGNTIYF. The CDR3 region has the DNA TGTGCCAGCTCACCAGTACAGGGGCCCTCTGGAAACACCATATATTTT.

This chain uses TRBV9 with TRBJ1-2; TRBD1 matches at 11 bases. Germline loops: CDR1 SGDLS, CDR2 YYNGEE. Unmatched junction bases numbered 7, after V lost 3 bases and J lost 6 bases. The CDR3 has 15 residues. The CDR3 region is CASSAGQGAPDGYTF. CDR3 DNA: TGTGCCAGCAGCGCCGGACAGGGGGCGCCTGATGGCTACACCTTC.

The rearrangement uses TRBV11-2 and TRBJ2-7; D remains ambiguous. V lost 0 bases, J lost 9 bases, and 15 bases lay in between. This CDR3 contains 14 residues. CDR1 and CDR2 (germline): SGHAT, FQNNGV. CDR3 DNA: TGTGCCAGCAGCTTAGATCCTGCGTCCTTCGGGCAGTACTTC. It translates to CASSLDPASFGQYF.